This T cell receptor beta chain was recovered during a study of T cell responses to AZD1222 COVID-19 vaccine. Worth noting for this clone: Its matching antigen is unknown.

The table came from immunoSEQ multiplex PCR; TCRdb's copy has only in-frame clones and leaves some out. Seen here are about 83,000 clones, 80% to 90% observed once, and the top ten hold 3.4%. Study-wide results and caveats: As reported, nearly half of all spike-specific TCRs target variant regions that are unmutated.

The starting material was peripheral blood, obtained 28 days after the second AZD1222 dose. The clonotype originates from an adult who received the AZD1222 COVID-19 vaccine.

CDR3 coding DNA: TGTGCCAGTAGTATAGGAGGGGGACTTTTGGGCTATGGCTACACCTTC. Protein: CASSIGGGLLGYGYTF. The rearrangement joins TRBV19 to TRBJ1-2; D is possibly TRBD1 (6 bases). The CDR3 contains 16 residues. Germline CDR1 reads LNHDA; CDR2 reads SQIVND (reference sequence). V was clipped by 1 base and J by 4 bases, with 16 bases between them. Full variable domain (missing parts from reference TRBV19 and TRBJ1-2): DGGITQSPKYLFRKEGQNVTLSCEQNLNHDAMYWYRQDPGQGLRLIYYSQIVNDFQKGDIAEGYSVSREKKESFPLTVTSAQKNPTAFYLCASSIGGGLLGYGYTFGSGTRLTVV.